Each of the 19 T cell receptor beta chains below was sequenced from the same sample in a study of blood T cells in healthy people across ages. The use of a sample-barcoded 5' primer and a J-beta primer mix characterized a second PCR of roughly 7 to 11 cycles. TCRdb reanalysed the 5' RACE reads using MiXCR and keeps one entry per CDR3 protein. The repertoire holds hundreds of thousands of distinct CDR3 sequences, roughly 27% seen once, with approximately 30% in the top ten. Sequencing was performed on blood. These receptors all stem from a woman aged 65 to 85 in good health.

With respect to this clonotype: A much more abundant neighbour one base away suggests this may be a read error. This chain connects TRBV20-1 to TRBJ1-3, with D hard to call. The CDR3 has 14 amino acids. The germline gives CDR1 DFQATT, CDR2 SNEGSKA (reference sequence). CDR3 loop: CSARAIEPGNAIYF. CDR3 DNA sequence: TGCAGTGCTAGGGCGATTGAACCTGGAAACGCCATATATTTT.

The V call is TRBV20-1, the J call TRBJ1-2; TRBD1 might be the D (5 bases). V lost 0 bases and J lost 6, with 11 bases in between. Germline V gene sequence: CDR1 DFQATT, CDR2 SNEGSKA (reference sequence). The CDR3 consists of 13 residues. CDR3 nucleotides: TGCAGTGCTAGAGATAACAGGAATGATGGCTACACCTTC. Translated, it gives CSARDNRNDGYTF.

The chain recombines TRBV20-1 with TRBJ2-5, with D maybe TRBD1 (6 bases). Trimming cost V 0 bases and J 3 bases, with 11 bases left between them. The CDR3 has 14 amino acids. Germline V gene data show CDR1 as DFQATT and CDR2 as SNEGSKA (reference sequence). The CDR3 loop is CSARDWHREETQYF. The CDR3 DNA follows: TGCAGTGCTAGAGATTGGCACAGGGAAGAGACCCAGTACTTC.

The chain links TRBV7-9 to TRBJ1-5; D not certain. The CDR3 is 12 residues long. The V and J ends lost 2 bases and 7 bases respectively, with 6 bases between them. The germline V gene encodes CDR1 SEHNR and CDR2 FQNEAQ (reference sequence). The CDR3 region is CASSLWEQPQHF. CDR3 DNA: TGTGCCAGCAGCTTATGGGAGCAGCCCCAGCATTTT.

V and J are TRBV6-1 and TRBJ2-7, with D perhaps TRBD2 (5 bases). The CDR3 is made up of 15 amino acids. V lost 7 bases and J lost 1, with 17 bases in between. Germline V gives CDR1 MNHNS, CDR2 SASEGT. The CDR3 spells CASTTYGVGSYEQYF. CDR3 in DNA: TGTGCCAGCACCACATACGGGGTGGGGTCCTACGAGCAGTACTTC.

V and J are TRBV11-2 and TRBJ2-5; D assignment may be TRBD1 or TRBD2 (5 bases each). This CDR3 comprises 14 residues. The V gene lost 5 bases and the J gene lost 4 bases, with 14 bases spanning the gap. Germline CDR1 reads SGHAT; CDR2 reads FQNNGV. The CDR3 nucleotides are TGTGCCAGCAGCCAACTAGGGGTTCGAGAGACCCAGTACTTC. The encoded protein is CASSQLGVRETQYF.

A remark on this clonotype: Germline and junction disagree at one end, which may indicate a read error. This chain's CDR3 is CSARAGGDGTIYDYTF. The CDR3 DNA sequence: TGCAGTGCTAGAGCCGGAGGGGACGGGACGATCTATGACTACACCTTC. The chain is built from TRBV20-1 and TRBJ1-2; tentative D call: TRBD1 (5 bases). Germline lookup yields CDR1 DFQATT and CDR2 SNEGSKA (reference sequence). The CDR3 spans 16 residues.

This clonotype came up a few times. The CDR3 DNA is TGCAGTGCTAGAGACTTTCGAGCTAGCTCCTACAATGAGCAGTTCTTC. Protein sequence: CSARDFRASSYNEQFF. This sequence joins TRBV20-1 and TRBJ2-1, with D uncertain. Germline lookup yields CDR1 DFQATT and CDR2 SNEGSKA (reference sequence). CDR3 length equals 16 residues. Trimming took 0 bases from V and 0 from J, leaving 12 bases between them.

Points on this clonotype: One end of the junction does not line up with germline, which may come from a read error. The chain carries TRBV4-1 and TRBJ1-4; tentatively, D is TRBD1 (5 bases). Germline lookup yields CDR1 MGHRA and CDR2 YSYEKL. This CDR3 has 17 residues. CDR3 residues: CASSQGRQGGGNEKLFF. The CDR3 DNA follows: TGCGCCAGCAGCCAAGGACGGCAGGGTGGTGGTAATGAAAAATTGTTTTTT.

This clonotype came up many times. This chain joins TRBV27 and TRBJ2-1; D is possibly TRBD1 or TRBD2 (5 bases each). With 3 bases removed from V and 6 bases from J, the gap between germline ends came to 18 bases. This CDR3 is 16 amino acids long. The germline gives CDR1 MNHEY, CDR2 SMNVEV (reference sequence). CDR3 sequence: CASSFVEGKRGNEQFF. The CDR3 DNA reads TGTGCCAGCAGTTTTGTTGAAGGGAAGAGGGGCAATGAGCAGTTCTTC.

This rearrangement joins TRBV25-1 to TRBJ1-2; TRBD1 might be the D (6 bases). Per the germline V gene, CDR1 is MGHDK and CDR2 is SYGVNS. This CDR3 is 12 amino acids long. The germline V and J ends were trimmed by 3 bases and 6 bases, with 8 bases remaining between them. The CDR3 reads CASSDPGDGYTF. The CDR3 DNA reads TGTGCCAGCAGTGATCCAGGGGATGGCTACACCTTC.

This chain connects TRBV7-6 to TRBJ1-4; 9 positions match TRBD1. With 5 bases clipped from V and 0 bases from J, the junction kept 4 bases outside the gene matches. This CDR3 region has 16 residues. The germline V gene encodes CDR1 SGHVS and CDR2 FNYEAQ. CDR3 region: CASSLRQGATNEKLFF. The CDR3 coding sequence is TGTGCCAGCAGCCTGCGACAGGGGGCAACTAATGAAAAACTGTTTTTT.

This clonotype came up a few times. The rearrangement uses TRBV11-2 and TRBJ2-5, with D tentatively TRBD2 (5 bases). The CDR3 has 14 amino acids. Germline CDR1 SGHAT, CDR2 FQNNGV. The V end lost 5 bases, the J end lost 5 bases, and 15 bases lay between the germline ends. The CDR3 coding sequence is TGTGCCAGCAGCCGCCGGACTGGAGTGGAGACCCAGTACTTC. This gives the protein CASSRRTGVETQYF.

This clonotype was picked up a small number of times. The chain couples TRBV29-1 to TRBJ2-3; no definite D call. Trimming removed 4 bases from V and 10 bases from J, with 9 bases in between. This CDR3 region has 10 residues. Germline V gives CDR1 SQVTM, CDR2 ANQGSEA. CDR3 protein: CSVGQAAQYF. CDR3 nucleotide sequence: TGCAGCGTTGGGCAGGCGGCGCAGTATTTT.

This clonotype was counted only a few times. The CDR3 loop reads CASRIQGADYEQYF. CDR3 DNA: TGTGCCAGCAGGATACAGGGGGCAGACTACGAGCAGTACTTC. The J gene is TRBJ2-7, the V gene TRBV28; 9 bases align to TRBD1. Germline CDR1 and CDR2: MDHEN and SYDVKM. V gave up 6 bases and J gave up 3 bases; unmatched junction bases: 6. CDR3 length: 14 residues.

The chain links TRBV7-2 to TRBJ1-2, with D possibly matching TRBD1 (5 bases). V lost 6 bases to trimming and J lost 3 bases, with 14 bases between them. CDR3 length: 14 residues. Germline CDR1 is SGHTA and CDR2 is FQGNSA. The CDR3 sequence is CASRGTLGDYGYTF. CDR3 in DNA: TGTGCCAGCAGGGGGACGTTGGGGGACTATGGCTACACCTTC.

The rearrangement uses TRBV6-1 and TRBJ2-1; 7 nucleotides agree with TRBD2. The CDR3 has 12 amino acids. Germline V gene lookup returns CDR1 MNHNS and CDR2 SASEGT. The J segment lost 8 bases and the V segment lost 6 bases, leaving 4 bases of the junction unmatched. The CDR3 sequence is CASRGGWHEQFF. CDR3 coding DNA: TGTGCCAGCAGGGGGGGGTGGCATGAGCAGTTCTTC.

V is TRBV7-2 and J is TRBJ2-4; no reliable D call. The CDR3 spans 17 residues. CDR1 and CDR2 (germline): SGHTA, FQGNSA. V gave up 1 base and J gave up 6 bases, with 19 bases separating them. CDR3 nucleotides: TGTGCCAGCAGCTTAGTTTTCGGGCGCGGTACGGTAAACATTCAGTACTTC. Its protein is CASSLVFGRGTVNIQYF.

This sequence joins TRBV6-1 and TRBJ1-5, with 7 positions matching TRBD1. Germline CDR1 MNHNS, CDR2 SASEGT. The trim removed 11 bases at V and 6 bases at J, leaving 16 bases unmatched. This CDR3 has 15 residues. The CDR3 loop is CAGTQDRELGQPQHF. The CDR3 region has the DNA TGTGCCGGCACCCAAGACAGGGAACTTGGTCAGCCCCAGCATTTT.